This T cell receptor beta chain was sequenced in a study of shared clonotypes between healthy human individuals. Study information: A donor's plate count was three for CD4 naive and three for CD4 memory; CD8 naive had two and CD8 memory one.

Study findings and constraints: Clonotypes shared by all four donors outscored non-shared clonotypes in generation probability.

In the naive CD8 group, cells lacked CD45RO and were positively selected for CCR7, so terminally differentiated effector memory CD45RA+ cells were left out. The CDR3 spans 14 residues. Germline CDR1 reads SEHNR; CDR2 reads FQNEAQ (reference sequence). V lost 3 bases, J lost 3 bases, and 8 bases lay in between. TCRdb's copy holds only in-frame clones and misses some; the assay was immunoSEQ multiplex PCR. The table shows around 1.9 million clones, with about 93% occurring only once. This clone appeared once. Its antigen remains unknown. This sequence joins TRBV7-9 and TRBJ1-4; D is undetermined. Sequences were obtained from naive CD8+ T cells from PBMCs. The source is a man between 18 and 29 years old in good health. Some clones in this sample may be carry-over from other donors' samples. The CDR3 is CASSFGVANEKLFF. The CDR3 DNA sequence: TGTGCCAGCAGCTTTGGGGTGGCTAATGAAAAACTGTTTTTT.